Given below is one TCR beta chain in context. Its antigen is not known. CDR1 is SNHLY and CDR2 is FYNNEI in the germline V gene. Trimming shortened V by 2 bases and J by 6 bases, and 7 bases separated the two germline ends. CDR3 length equals 13 residues. The entry originates in a study of T-cell memory formation after mild COVID-19. Study-wide findings and caveats: Second-wave clones peaking on day 37 lacked confirmed SARS-CoV-2 specificity. The finding that pre-infection memory included some responding clones suggested that cross-reactive memory joined. The main location of contracting CD4+ clones was CM and EM, and that of contracting CD8+ clones was EMRA.

TCRdb passed the 5' RACE reads through MiXCR, listing each CDR3 protein once. The table lists roughly 310,000 distinct CDR3 sequences, about a sixth of them singletons. The sequence was collected from a man aged 18 to 29 who had mild COVID-19 (a few samples of this study predate the infection). Cell type and time point are not known. The sample consisted of PBMCs or a T cell subset sorted from them (not recorded which). V and J are TRBV2 and TRBJ2-2; D gene ambiguous. CDR3 in amino acids: CASSEIGAGELFF. CDR3 nucleotides: TGTGCCAGCAGTGAAATCGGAGCCGGGGAGCTGTTTTTT. Based on the CDR3 plus reference TRBV2 and TRBJ2-2, the full variable domain is EPEVTQTPSHQVTQMGQEVILRCVPISNHLYFYWYRQILGQKVEFLVSFYNNEISEKSEIFDDQFSVERPDGSNFTLKIRSTKLEDSAMYFCASSEIGAGELFFGEGSRLTVL.